This T cell receptor (beta chain) comes out of a study of brain T cells in children with intractable seizures. Regarding the study as a whole: HCMV serostatus was not known, and viral specificity came from CDR3 similarity only. Pre- and post-surgery blood differed in depth, so pre-surgery absences may be undersampling.

This clone was seen only a few times. Its antigen is undetermined. Generated by immunoSEQ multiplex PCR, the TCRdb table keeps only in-frame clones and is missing some. The sample has 300,000 to 400,000 clones; approximately 93% are singletons. Time point noted: blood from clinic visit 5 months post-surgery; TSC patient then seizure free. Sequencing was limited to surgery cases with top T cell transcript signatures in brain tissue. Pre-surgery treatment included at least one anti-epileptic drug. This TCR was recovered from a boy in the first two years of life with tuberous sclerosis and intractable seizures. Here the sequenced sample was peripheral blood, taken around 5 months after surgery.

The CDR3 loop is CASSPGRGLSDRSYEQYF. The CDR3 bases are TGTGCCAGCAGCCCAGGCAGGGGGTTATCGGATCGATCCTACGAGCAGTACTTC. The chain combines TRBV9 with TRBJ2-7, with 7 bases that match TRBD1. The CDR3 has 18 residues. The junction had 17 bases not matched to a gene; V was cut back by 4 bases and J by 1 base. Looked up from germline, CDR1 is SGDLS and CDR2 is YYNGEE.